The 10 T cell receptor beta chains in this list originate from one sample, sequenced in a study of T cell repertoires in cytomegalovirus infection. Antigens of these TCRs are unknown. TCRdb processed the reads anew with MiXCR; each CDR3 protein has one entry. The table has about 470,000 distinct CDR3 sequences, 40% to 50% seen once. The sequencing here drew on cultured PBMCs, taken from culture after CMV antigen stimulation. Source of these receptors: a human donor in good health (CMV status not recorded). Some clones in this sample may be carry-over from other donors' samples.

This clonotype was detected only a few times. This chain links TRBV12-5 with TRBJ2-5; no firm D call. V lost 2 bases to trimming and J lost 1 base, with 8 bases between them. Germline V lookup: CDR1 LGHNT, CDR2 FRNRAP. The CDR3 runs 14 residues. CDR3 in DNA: TGTGCTAGTGGTTTGTTGCCCCTCCAAGAGACCCAGTACTTC. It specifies CASGLLPLQETQYF.

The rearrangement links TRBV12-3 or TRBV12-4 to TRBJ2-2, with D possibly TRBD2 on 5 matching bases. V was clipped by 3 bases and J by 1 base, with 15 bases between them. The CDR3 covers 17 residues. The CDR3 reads CASSFQARTWNTGELFF. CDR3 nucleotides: TGTGCCAGCAGTTTTCAGGCCCGGACTTGGAACACCGGGGAGCTGTTTTTT.

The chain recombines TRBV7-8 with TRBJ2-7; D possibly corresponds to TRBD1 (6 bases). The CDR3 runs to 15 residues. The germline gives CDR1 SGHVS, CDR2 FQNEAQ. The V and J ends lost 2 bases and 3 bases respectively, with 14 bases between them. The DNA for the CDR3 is TGTGCCAGCAGCTTAATGGGCCAGGGGCACTACGAGCAGTACTTC. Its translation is CASSLMGQGHYEQYF.

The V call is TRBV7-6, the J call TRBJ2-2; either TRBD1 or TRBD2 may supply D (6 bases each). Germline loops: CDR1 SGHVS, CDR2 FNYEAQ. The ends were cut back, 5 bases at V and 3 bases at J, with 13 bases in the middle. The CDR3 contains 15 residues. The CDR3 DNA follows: TGTGCCAGCAGCATCGGGGGACACGACACCGGGGAGCTGTTTTTT. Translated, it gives CASSIGGHDTGELFF.

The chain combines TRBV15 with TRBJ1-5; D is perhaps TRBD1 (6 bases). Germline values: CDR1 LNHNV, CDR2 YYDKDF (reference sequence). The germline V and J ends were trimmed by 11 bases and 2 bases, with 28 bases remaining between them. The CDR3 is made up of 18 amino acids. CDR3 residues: CAPPRRLSGGHCNQPQHF. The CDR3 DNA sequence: TGTGCCCCACCTCGCCGGTTGTCGGGGGGGCACTGCAATCAGCCCCAGCATTTT.

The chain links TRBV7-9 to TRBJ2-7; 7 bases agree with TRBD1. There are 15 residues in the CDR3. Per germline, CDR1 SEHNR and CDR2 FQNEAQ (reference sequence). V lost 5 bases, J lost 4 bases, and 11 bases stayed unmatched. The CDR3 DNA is TGTGCCAGCAGCCCAGGGACAGCCGTACCATACGAGCAGTACTTC. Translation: CASSPGTAVPYEQYF.

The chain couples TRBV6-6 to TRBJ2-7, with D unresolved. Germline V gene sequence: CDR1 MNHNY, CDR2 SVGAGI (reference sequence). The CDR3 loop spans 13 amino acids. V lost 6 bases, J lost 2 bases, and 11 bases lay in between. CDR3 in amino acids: CASSPLLAYEQYF. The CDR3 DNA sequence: TGTGCCAGCAGCCCCCTTTTAGCCTACGAGCAGTACTTC.

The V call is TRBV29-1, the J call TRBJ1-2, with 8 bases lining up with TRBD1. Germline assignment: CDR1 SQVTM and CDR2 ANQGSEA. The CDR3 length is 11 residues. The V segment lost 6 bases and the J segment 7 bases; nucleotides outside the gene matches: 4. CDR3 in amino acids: CSVDRDAGYTF. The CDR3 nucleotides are TGCAGCGTGGACAGGGACGCTGGCTACACCTTC.

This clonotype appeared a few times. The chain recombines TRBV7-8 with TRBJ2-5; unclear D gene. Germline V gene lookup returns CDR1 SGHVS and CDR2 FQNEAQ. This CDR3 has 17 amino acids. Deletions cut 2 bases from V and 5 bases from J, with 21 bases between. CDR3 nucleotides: TGTGCCAGCAGCTTACGGCGGATTGTACCTTATCGCGAGACCCAGTACTTC. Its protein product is CASSLRRIVPYRETQYF.

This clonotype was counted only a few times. Here the CDR3 reads CASSSRTSGANVLTF. CDR3 coding DNA: TGTGCCAGCAGTTCCAGGACCTCTGGGGCCAACGTCCTGACTTTC. The chain couples TRBV6-8 to TRBJ2-6; D not certain. This CDR3 has 15 amino acids. The germline CDR1 and CDR2 sequences are MNHGY and SAAAGT. The V gene lost 4 bases and the J gene lost 0 bases, with 7 bases spanning the gap.